This TCR beta chain derives from a study of T cell changes during pregnancy in multiple sclerosis. Assay used: immunoSEQ multiplex PCR; TCRdb lists only in-frame clones, some missing. The sample consists of fewer than 150,000 clones, 96% of them appearing once. The CDR3 consists of 14 residues. V shed 4 bases, J shed 4 bases, and the junction held 5 bases outside the gene matches. Germline lookup yields CDR1 KGHSH and CDR2 LQKENI. This sequence joins TRBV18 and TRBJ1-1; 8 bases are a match to TRBD1. This receptor was taken from a female donor with multiple sclerosis, enrolled in a pregnancy study. Sequences were derived from peripheral blood, sampled after pregnancy. In DNA, the CDR3 is TGTGCCAGCTCACTGGGACAGGTGAGCACTGAAGCTTTCTTT. This gives the protein CASSLGQVSTEAFF.